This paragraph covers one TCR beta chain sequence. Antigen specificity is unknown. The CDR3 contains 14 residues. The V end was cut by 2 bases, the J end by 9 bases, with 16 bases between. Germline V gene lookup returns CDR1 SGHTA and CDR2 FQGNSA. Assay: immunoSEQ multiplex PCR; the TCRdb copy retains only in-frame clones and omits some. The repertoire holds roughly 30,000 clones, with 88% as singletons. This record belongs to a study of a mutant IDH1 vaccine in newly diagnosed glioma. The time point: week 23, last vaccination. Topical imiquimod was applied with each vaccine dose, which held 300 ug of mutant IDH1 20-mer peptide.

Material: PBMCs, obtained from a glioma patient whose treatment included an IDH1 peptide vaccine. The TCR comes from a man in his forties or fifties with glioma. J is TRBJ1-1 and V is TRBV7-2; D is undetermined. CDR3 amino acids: CASSLRSQLTKAFF. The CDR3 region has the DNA TGTGCCAGCAGCTTAAGGTCACAATTAACGAAAGCTTTCTTT.